This record covers a single T cell receptor (beta chain). Its antigen remains undetermined. At one end, the junction sequence differs from germline, possibly due to a read error. The data stem from a study of post-analysis software for immune sequencing data (dated by TCRdb to the mid-2010s). For context, the study as a whole: Recorded disease courses included relapsing-remitting, secondary progressive and progressive-relapsing multiple sclerosis, with some patients lacking subtype annotation. Patient repertoires were compared against 11 to 12 previously published healthy control repertoires from donors aged roughly 6 to 28 years. A subset of samples was prepared in parallel using single-end sample barcoding, then pooled and co-amplified after Illumina adapter ligation. The paper's findings and limits, for the study overall: The control group was slightly older than the multiple sclerosis patient group. Direct clustering with F measure revealed strong co-clustering of samples prepared in the same batch, which led to a batch-effect correction. Compared with controls, multiple sclerosis patients had significantly lower normalized Chao1 diversity, a finding suggesting substantial peripheral T-cell clonal expansion.

The library came from PCR. Sequencing relied on an Illumina HiSeq 2500. To reduce PCR and sequencing biases, unique molecular identifiers were built into the TCR beta cDNA libraries. Some 500,000 cDNA molecules were obtained for every 1 to 10 million input T cells, so each molecule roughly corresponded to one T cell. The patient libraries were prepared and sequenced using the same protocol as the earlier healthy control dataset. Samples belonging to the same batch were prepared together, multiplexed and sequenced on a shared HiSeq lane. Regarding the original processing steps: Raw barcoded reads were processed with MIGEC, and single-read molecular identifier groups were discarded before consensus assembly and CDR3 extraction. VDJtools was used for post-analysis of the clonotype tables, and diversity was normalized by down-sampling every dataset to the size of the smallest sample. To correct batch-related cross-sample contamination, repertoire overlap clustering matched CDR3 amino acid sequences but not nucleotide sequences. TCRdb cleaned the public reads at Q25 with fastp, built clones with MiXCR and kept in-frame beta chains. All rows with the same CDR3 protein become a single entry with the most common DNA and genes. The V and J calls were determined by TCRdb, not by the authors. The table for this sample lists about 540,000 distinct CDR3 sequences; about a third of them were counted only once. About 5.6% of the sample belongs to the ten largest clones.

To demonstrate the VDJtools post-analysis software, TCR beta repertoires were profiled from the peripheral blood of roughly 14 young patients with multiple sclerosis. Multiple sclerosis patients were children and adolescents aged about 6 to 16 years. This clonotype originated in a girl under 18 with multiple sclerosis. Sequenced input: blood.

The CDR3 loop reads CAGSLEFGRMNTEAFF. The DNA reads TGTGCCGGCAGCTTAGAGTTTGGCAGAATGAACACTGAAGCTTTCTTT. The sequence links TRBV11-2 to TRBJ1-1, with the D segment identity uncertain. The germline V gene encodes CDR1 SGHAT and CDR2 FQNNGV. The cysteine opens and the phenylalanine closes a CDR3 of 16 amino acids. Of all the DNA, just the CDR3 is kept, 48 bases in frame from base 1.